This passage covers 15 T cell receptor beta chains from one sample sequenced in a study of control samples from healthy donors and cancer patients. Using immunoSEQ multiplex PCR, the repertoire was profiled, and TCRdb retains in-frame clones only, with some absent. Found here are 100,000 to 150,000 clones, roughly 92% of them singletons; the top ten hold around 5.8%. The sample was blood. The origin of the receptors is a man aged 18 to 29 in good health.

CDR3 nucleotide sequence: TGTGCCAGCAGTTACGTCGGGGCAGATACGCAGTATTTT. It translates to CASSYVGADTQYF. The chain uses TRBV6-5 and TRBJ2-3; a possible D gene is TRBD2 (5 bases). Germline CDR1 and CDR2: MNHEY and SVGAGI. V was cut by 2 bases and J by 4 bases, with 7 bases left in between. The CDR3 sequence is 13 residues long.

This clone has just a few counts. V gene TRBV5-5 combines with J gene TRBJ2-5; D is perhaps TRBD2 (6 bases). The germline V gene encodes CDR1 SGHKS and CDR2 YYEKEE (reference sequence). This CDR3 region has 15 residues. V was trimmed by 2 bases and J by 2 bases, leaving 13 bases between them. The CDR3 loop reads CASSLRDFLQETQYF. As DNA, the CDR3 is TGTGCCAGCAGCTTAAGGGACTTTTTGCAAGAGACCCAGTACTTC.

The chain combines TRBV5-6 with TRBJ2-7; TRBD2 matches 7 bases. Germline CDR1 SGHDT, CDR2 YYEEEE. V shed 1 base, J shed 2 bases, and the junction held 3 bases outside the gene matches. This CDR3 is built from 14 residues. CDR3 region: CASSLWGGPYEQYF. CDR3 coding DNA: TGTGCCAGCAGCTTGTGGGGGGGACCCTACGAGCAGTACTTC.

This clone appeared once. The genes are TRBV30 and TRBJ2-7; TRBD2 is a possible D gene (6 bases). This CDR3 spans 16 amino acids. The germline V gene has CDR1 GTSNPN and CDR2 SVGIG (reference sequence). V gave up 4 bases and J gave up 2 bases, with 21 bases separating them. In DNA form, the CDR3 reads TGTGCCTGGAAACAAACGGGCCTAGCGTTGCCCTACGAGCAGTACTTC. Translation gives CAWKQTGLALPYEQYF. The complete variable domain, with remaining parts taken from reference TRBV30 and TRBJ2-7, reads SQTIHQWPATLVQPVGSPLSLECTVEGTSNPNLYWYRQAAGRGLQLLFYSVGIGQISSEVPQNLSASRPQDRQFILSSKKLLLSDSGFYLCAWKQTGLALPYEQYFGPGTRLTVT.

The rearrangement joins TRBV19 to TRBJ2-1, with 10 bases identical to TRBD2. CDR1 is LNHDA, CDR2 SQIVND, per germline (reference sequence). CDR3 length: 15 amino acids. J gave up 3 bases and V 5 bases, and 4 bases lay outside the gene matches. The CDR3 sequence is CASSFTSGVYNEQFF. As DNA, the CDR3 is TGTGCCAGTAGTTTCACTAGCGGGGTCTACAATGAGCAGTTCTTC.

The chain combines TRBV4-1 with TRBJ2-3; the D call may be TRBD1 or TRBD2 (6 bases each). This CDR3 region has 16 residues. V was cut by 1 base and J by 11 bases, with 22 bases left in between. Germline V gene sequence: CDR1 MGHRA, CDR2 YSYEKL. CDR3 DNA sequence: TGCGCCAGCAGCCAAGGGAGGGGGGCTTCCCCGGCCGGGCAGTATTTT. Translation gives CASSQGRGASPAGQYF.

The CDR3 spells CASSNVQETQYF. The DNA for the CDR3 is TGTGCCAGCTCCAATGTACAAGAGACCCAGTACTTC. This chain links TRBV12-3 or TRBV12-4 with TRBJ2-5; no definite D call. The CDR3 runs 12 residues. Between the trimmed V and J ends, which lost 8 bases and 2 bases, there was a span of 9 bases.

In this sample, this clone turned up once. V gene TRBV7-9 combines with J gene TRBJ2-1; no clear D gene. The ends were cut back, 3 bases at V and 8 bases at J, with 8 bases in the middle. Germline values: CDR1 SEHNR, CDR2 FQNEAQ (reference sequence). CDR3 length: 12 amino acids. The CDR3 reads CASSFGLDEQFF. The CDR3 bases are TGTGCCAGCAGCTTTGGCCTGGATGAGCAGTTCTTC. Full variable domain (outside the CDR3, taken from reference TRBV7-9 and TRBJ2-1): DTGVSQNPRHKITKRGQNVTFRCDPISEHNRLYWYRQTLGQGPEFLTYFQNEAQLEKSRLLSDRFSAERPKGSFSTLEIQRTEQGDSAMYLCASSFGLDEQFFGPGTRLTVL.

The chain combines TRBV7-2 with TRBJ1-2; no definite D call. This CDR3 has 14 residues. CDR1 is SGHTA and CDR2 is FQGNSA in the germline V gene. Trimming left V 1 base short and J 2 bases short, with 8 bases between. Here the CDR3 DNA reads TGTGCCAGCAGCTTAGTAGCAGTCAACTATGGCTACACCTTC. Translating it yields CASSLVAVNYGYTF.

This clone was recorded once. This chain links TRBV18 with TRBJ2-7, with D unresolved. V lost 2 bases and J 3 bases, leaving 8 bases between the germline ends. Germline V gives CDR1 KGHSH, CDR2 LQKENI. The CDR3 is 13 residues long. CDR3 sequence (DNA): TGTGCCAGCTCACCAGCCCCCAGCTACGAGCAGTACTTC. Translating gives CASSPAPSYEQYF.

This rearrangement joins TRBV3-1 (or the pseudogene TRBV3-2) to TRBJ2-7; TRBD1 matches 9 bases. CDR1 and CDR2 from the germline V gene are LGHDT and YNNKEL (reference sequence). J was trimmed by 7 bases and V by 4 bases; bases with no gene match: 8. This CDR3 is built from 14 residues. The CDR3: CASSRRDRGWEQYF. DNA of the CDR3: TGTGCCAGCAGCCGCCGCGACAGGGGGTGGGAGCAGTACTTC.

This rearrangement joins TRBV7-2 to TRBJ2-7; D ambiguous. V lost 3 bases and J 1 base, leaving 16 bases between the germline ends. From germline, CDR1 is SGHTA and CDR2 FQGNSA. CDR3 length equals 16 residues. CDR3 nucleotide sequence: TGTGCCAGCAGCTTGCAGTTATCGCTTCGTTCCTACGAGCAGTACTTC. This translates into CASSLQLSLRSYEQYF.

This rearrangement joins TRBV12-2 to TRBJ1-6; the DNA was not compared with TRBD1, the D call given in the table. TRBV12-2 is flagged as a pseudogene. The CDR3 contains 13 residues. The CDR3 DNA sequence: TGTGCAAGTCGCTTAGTTGGGCCCTCACCCCTCCACTTT. It specifies CASRLVGPSPLHF.

The V gene is TRBV3-1 (or the pseudogene TRBV3-2), the J gene TRBJ1-6; D gene unclear. The CDR3 consists of 14 residues. Deletions cut 0 bases from V and 7 bases from J, with 7 bases between. Germline CDR1 and CDR2: LGHDT and YNNKEL (reference sequence). The CDR3 DNA reads TGTGCCAGCAGCCAAGAAATTAGCAATTCACCCCTCCACTTT. Amino acid sequence: CASSQEISNSPLHF.

The V and J genes are TRBV4-1 and TRBJ1-2; 8 nucleotides align to TRBD1. CDR1 MGHRA and CDR2 YSYEKL come from the germline V gene. V lost 8 bases and J lost 3; bases outside the gene matches: 5. This CDR3 comprises 13 residues. The CDR3: CASGQGGHYGYTF. CDR3 coding DNA: TGCGCCAGCGGACAGGGTGGCCACTATGGCTACACCTTC.